This T cell receptor (beta chain) originates from a study of T cell repertoires in ileal Crohn's disease. Study information: Median disease duration was approximately eight years; 35% smoked at surgery. Study outcomes and limitations: Compared with CD4 T cells, sorted CD8 cells carried more expanded clones.

In the case of this clone: The antigen is unknown.

This CDR3 has 14 amino acids. Germline assignment: CDR1 SQVTM and CDR2 ANQGSEA. Losses at the gene ends were 7 bases for V and 6 bases for J; bases not matched to a gene: 12. TCRdb keeps only in-frame clones here, not all; method: immunoSEQ multiplex PCR. The sample holds under 8,500 clones; around four fifths are singletons and the top ten take around 8.6%. What was sequenced was ileal tissue. This sequence joins TRBV29-1 and TRBJ2-1, with TRBD1 identical over 7 bases. This TCR was sampled from an adult with Crohn's disease. CDR3 protein: CSDGTVTFGNEQFF. For the CDR3, the DNA is TGCAGCGATGGGACAGTCACCTTTGGCAATGAGCAGTTCTTC.